The 8 T cell receptor beta chains presented below share a single source sample, sequenced in a study of OX40 agonist ivuxolimab in advanced cancers. Libraries came from the immunoSEQ multiplex PCR assay. In its TCRdb copy, this immuneACCESS table keeps in-frame sequences only and misses some clones. Where compared with another copy, unresolved V genes explain less than half of these, and the others have no known cause. The sample profile shows roughly 100,000 clones; approximately 95% of them were found once. The ten largest clones represent 2% to 2.5% of the sample. The specimen was CD4+ or CD8+ T cells sorted from blood, collected in a trial of the OX40 agonist ivuxolimab. Every receptor here comes from an adult with an advanced solid tumor such as melanoma, head and neck, liver or kidney cancer.

The chain recombines TRBV12-5 with TRBJ2-7; the D gene is possibly TRBD2 (5 bases). The CDR3 runs to 15 residues. The germline V gene has CDR1 LGHNT and CDR2 FRNRAP. V was pared by 7 bases and J by 0 bases, with 16 bases between. As DNA, the CDR3 is TGTGCTAGTGCCCAGAGCCGGGGAAGCTCCTACGAGCAGTACTTC. Translating it yields CASAQSRGSSYEQYF.

The chain has TRBV11-2 and TRBJ2-3; no definite D call. Germline CDR1 and CDR2: SGHAT and FQNNGV. The length of the CDR3 is 13 residues. Deletions cut 4 bases from V and 3 bases from J, with 8 bases between. The CDR3 protein is CASSSLWTDTQYF. Here the CDR3 DNA reads TGTGCCAGCAGCTCGTTATGGACAGATACGCAGTATTTT.

The chain uses TRBV7-3 and TRBJ2-3, with 9 bases fitting TRBD2. This CDR3 is 18 amino acids long. Per germline, CDR1 SGHTA and CDR2 FQGTGA. With 2 bases clipped from V and 4 bases from J, the junction kept 13 bases outside the gene matches. CDR3: CASSLSLGVAGDADTQYF. The CDR3 DNA follows: TGTGCCAGCAGCTTATCCCTTGGAGTAGCGGGAGATGCAGATACGCAGTATTTT.

The V call is TRBV19, the J call TRBJ1-2; 12 bases line up with TRBD1. CDR3 size: 15 residues. Trimming cost V 7 bases and J 4 bases; bases outside gene matches: 7. Germline V CDR1 and CDR2: LNHDA, SQIVND (reference sequence). The CDR3 region is CASTPGQGASYGYTF. CDR3 DNA: TGTGCCAGTACCCCGGGACAGGGGGCTTCCTATGGCTACACCTTC.

The CDR3 DNA follows: TGTGCCAGCAGTGTAGTAGCGGAGATAGCCAAAAACATTCAGTACTTC. Translating gives CASSVVAEIAKNIQYF. The chain carries TRBV2 and TRBJ2-4; possibly TRBD2 for D (6 bases). The CDR3 runs to 16 residues. Deletions cut 4 bases from V and 0 bases from J, with 13 bases between. In germline, CDR1 is SNHLY, CDR2 FYNNEI.

The rearrangement uses TRBV28 and TRBJ2-7, with TRBD1 identical over 11 bases. Trimming at V came to 6 bases and at J to 3 bases, leaving 16 bases not matched to a gene. CDR1 is MDHEN, CDR2 SYDVKM, per germline. The CDR3 is 18 residues long. CDR3 nucleotides: TGTGCCAGCAGCTTAAGCCTCTCGGGACAGGGGGTAATCTACGAGCAGTACTTC. Translation: CASSLSLSGQGVIYEQYF.

The chain couples TRBV15 to TRBJ2-5, with D possibly called TRBD1 or TRBD2 (5 bases each). From germline, CDR1 is LNHNV and CDR2 YYDKDF (reference sequence). CDR3 length: 14 amino acids. The V and J ends lost 2 bases and 3 bases respectively, with 10 bases between them. In nucleotides, the CDR3 is TGTGCCACCAGCAGACGGGACGGCGAAGAGACCCAGTACTTC. It translates to CATSRRDGEETQYF.

The V gene is TRBV19, the J gene TRBJ1-3; 8 bases align to TRBD1. The germline gives CDR1 LNHDA, CDR2 SQIVND (reference sequence). V shed 7 bases, J shed 0 bases, and the junction held 14 bases outside the gene matches. This CDR3 is built from 18 residues. The CDR3 protein is CASNLSGDRPSSGNTIYF. The CDR3 DNA sequence: TGTGCCAGTAACCTGAGTGGGGACAGGCCAAGCTCTGGAAACACCATATATTTT.